A single sample gave rise to the 18 T cell receptor beta chains below, sequenced in a study of post-analysis software for immune sequencing data. The TCR beta cDNA libraries carried unique molecular identifiers. TCRdb called the PCR reads again in MiXCR, with one record for every CDR3 protein. The table includes 150,000 to 200,000 distinct CDR3 sequences, about 36% detected once. Specimen: blood, collected after autologous hematopoietic stem cell transplantation. These receptors all stem from a girl under 18 with multiple sclerosis.

Only a few counts were recorded for this clonotype. V gene TRBV24-1 combines with J gene TRBJ2-1; 8 bases are a match to TRBD1. Germline V gene sequence: CDR1 KGHDR, CDR2 SFDVKD. V shed 3 bases, J shed 0 bases, and the junction held 9 bases outside the gene matches. The CDR3 extends over 18 amino acids. In DNA form, the CDR3 reads TGTGCCACCAGTGATCCCCAGGGGGACAGGAGCTCCTACAATGAGCAGTTCTTC. Translated, it gives CATSDPQGDRSSYNEQFF.

V and J are TRBV12-3 or TRBV12-4 and TRBJ1-2; TRBD1 is a possible D gene (6 bases). The CDR3 contains 13 residues. V lost 5 bases, J lost 4 bases, and 11 bases lay in between. This CDR3 is CASSPGHPYGYTF. Written as DNA, the CDR3 is TGTGCCAGCAGTCCGGGACACCCCTATGGCTACACCTTC.

This clonotype is a singleton in its sample. The junction shows a germline mismatch at one end, possibly a read error. V usage is TRBV15 and J usage is TRBJ1-4; possibly TRBD1 for D (5 bases). This CDR3 region has 14 residues. Germline assignment: CDR1 LNHNV and CDR2 YYDKDF (reference sequence). The CDR3 sequence: CAASHGGFNEKLFF. As DNA, the CDR3 is TGTGCCGCCAGCCATGGGGGTTTCAATGAAAAACTGTTTTTT. Full variable domain (missing parts from reference TRBV15 and TRBJ1-4): DAMVIQNPRYQVTQFGKPVTLSCSQTLNHNVMYWYQQKSSQAPKLLFHYYDKDFNNEADTPDNFQSRRPNTSFCFLDIRSPGLGDTAMYLCAASHGGFNEKLFFGSGTQLSVL.

This clonotype was found a few times. This chain links TRBV12-5 with TRBJ2-1, with D perhaps TRBD1 or TRBD2 (5 bases each). Germline V gene data show CDR1 as LGHNT and CDR2 as FRNRAP. V was shortened by 4 bases and J by 5 bases, with 18 bases between the two germline ends. The CDR3 is 16 amino acids. The CDR3 DNA follows: TGTGCTAGTGGTTCAGTCAGGGTAGACGGGAACAATGAGCAGTTCTTC. Translation: CASGSVRVDGNNEQFF.

This clonotype came up many times. This sequence joins TRBV6-1 and TRBJ2-2, with D unresolved. The CDR3 is 13 amino acids. The germline V and J ends were trimmed by 1 base and 3 bases, with 3 bases remaining between them. Germline lookup yields CDR1 MNHNS and CDR2 SASEGT. CDR3 amino acids: CASSEGDTGELFF. In DNA form, the CDR3 reads TGTGCCAGCAGTGAAGGGGACACCGGGGAGCTGTTTTTT.

This clonotype was seen a few times. An end of the junction does not agree with germline; a read error may underlie this. This chain joins TRBV29-1 and TRBJ1-4, with D possibly TRBD1 on 6 matching bases. The CDR3 has 19 amino acids. Germline V gives CDR1 SQVTM, CDR2 ANQGSEA. DNA for the CDR3: TGCAGCGCCCTAGCCCTTTTGGGGGGCCCAGGCCGGACTAATGAAAAACGGTTTTTT. Translation: CSALALLGGPGRTNEKRFF.

This chain connects TRBV19 to TRBJ2-1, with D possibly TRBD2 on 5 matching bases. The length of the CDR3 is 15 residues. Germline V CDR1 and CDR2: LNHDA, SQIVND (reference sequence). V lost 6 bases to trimming and J lost 2 bases, with 14 bases between them. The CDR3 DNA is TGTGCCAGTAGCCCGGGGAGAGTGACCTACAATGAGCAGTTCTTC. Protein: CASSPGRVTYNEQFF.

Worth noting for this clonotype: A clone one base away is much larger, so this may be a read error. J is TRBJ2-7 and V is TRBV6-1, with 11 bases identical to TRBD2. CDR1 MNHNS and CDR2 SASEGT come from the germline V gene. The CDR3 covers 17 residues. This chain's CDR3 is CTSSQPGLADDSYEQYF. The DNA of the CDR3 is TGTACCAGCAGCCAGCCGGGACTAGCGGACGACTCCTACGAGCAGTACTTC.

The chain has TRBV18 and TRBJ2-5; unclear D gene. V was cut by 3 bases and J by 7 bases, with 9 bases left in between. Germline values: CDR1 KGHSH, CDR2 LQKENI. The CDR3 is 12 amino acids. CDR3 region: CASSPTPGTQYF. In DNA, the CDR3 is TGTGCCAGCTCACCGACACCAGGGACCCAGTACTTC.

Details on this clonotype: The germline gene is not matched at one end of the junction; a read error may be the cause. The CDR3 region has the DNA TGTGCCGGCAGCGTGCAGGTACAGCCGGTCGATACGCAGTATTTT. It codes for CAGSVQVQPVDTQYF. V is TRBV9 and J is TRBJ2-3; no definite D call. This CDR3 has 15 residues. CDR1 and CDR2 (germline): SGDLS, YYNGEE.

This clonotype was detected a few times. This CDR3 reads CASSFAGTGPYEQYF. CDR3 nucleotide sequence: TGTGCCAGCAGCTTTGCCGGGACAGGGCCCTACGAGCAGTACTTC. This chain joins TRBV5-6 and TRBJ2-7; 9 bases agree with TRBD1. The trim removed 2 bases at V and 2 bases at J, leaving 5 bases unmatched. Germline CDR1 reads SGHDT; CDR2 reads YYEEEE. The CDR3 has 15 residues. The full variable domain, completed using reference TRBV5-6 and TRBJ2-7, is DAGVTQSPTHLIKTRGQQVTLRCSPKSGHDTVSWYQQALGQGPQFIFQYYEEEERQRGNFPDRFSGHQFPNYSSELNVNALLLGDSALYLCASSFAGTGPYEQYFGPGTRLTVT.

This clonotype was observed a few times. The genes are TRBV7-9 and TRBJ1-2; no clear D. There are 12 residues in the CDR3. With 3 bases removed from V and 4 bases from J, the gap between germline ends came to 6 bases. Germline V gives CDR1 SEHNR, CDR2 FQNEAQ (reference sequence). The CDR3 loop is CASSFSGYGYTF. The CDR3 nucleotides read TGTGCCAGCAGCTTCTCTGGCTATGGCTACACCTTC.

This chain connects TRBV12-3 or TRBV12-4 to TRBJ1-2; D gene uncertain. The V end was cut by 6 bases, the J end by 5 bases, with 13 bases between. CDR3 size: 13 residues. CDR3 loop: CASSLNSQYGYTF. CDR3 in DNA: TGTGCCAGCAGCCTGAACAGCCAGTATGGCTACACCTTC.

The table lists this clonotype with a count of one. The chain recombines TRBV7-9 with TRBJ1-4; D is unresolved. V lost 2 bases and J lost 5, with 6 bases in between. The CDR3 loop spans 13 amino acids. Germline CDR1 SEHNR, CDR2 FQNEAQ (reference sequence). In DNA form, the CDR3 reads TGTGCCAGCAGCTTAACCTCGAATGAAAAACTGTTTTTT. Its protein is CASSLTSNEKLFF.

Within the sample, this clonotype is medium-sized (0.01 to 0.1%). This chain joins TRBV29-1 and TRBJ2-1; D perhaps matches TRBD2 (6 bases). Trimming shortened V by 7 bases and J by 5 bases, and 9 bases separated the two germline ends. CDR1 is SQVTM, CDR2 ANQGSEA, per germline. The CDR3 totals 11 residues. The CDR3 nucleotides are TGCAGCGGCGGGGCGGACAATGAGCAGTTCTTC. As protein: CSGGADNEQFF.

The V call is TRBV20-1, the J call TRBJ1-5, with D hard to call. The CDR3 consists of 13 residues. Germline CDR1 DFQATT, CDR2 SNEGSKA (reference sequence). Deletions cut 3 bases from V and 4 bases from J, with 10 bases between. Here the CDR3 reads CSASKARNQPQHF. In nucleotides, the CDR3 is TGCAGTGCTAGCAAGGCCAGGAATCAGCCCCAGCATTTT.

V usage is TRBV7-8 and J usage is TRBJ2-7; TRBD1 aligns across 9 bases. Trimming at V came to 1 base and at J to 2 bases, leaving 6 bases not matched to a gene. In germline, CDR1 is SGHVS, CDR2 FQNEAQ. This CDR3 contains 16 residues. CDR3 in amino acids: CASSLGLGTGPYEQYF. For the CDR3, the DNA is TGTGCCAGCAGCTTAGGTTTGGGGACAGGGCCCTACGAGCAGTACTTC. Drawing the rest from reference TRBV7-8 and TRBJ2-7, the complete variable domain is GAGVSQSPRYKVAKRGQDVALRCDPISGHVSLFWYQQALGQGPEFLTYFQNEAQLDKSGLPSDRFFAERPEGSVSTLKIQRTQQEDSAVYLCASSLGLGTGPYEQYFGPGTRLTVT.

The V gene is TRBV30, the J gene TRBJ2-5; D may be TRBD2 (5 bases). The CDR3 length is 13 residues. V gave up 3 bases and J gave up 4 bases, with 12 bases separating them. Germline CDR1 reads GTSNPN; CDR2 reads SVGIG (reference sequence). CDR3 nucleotide sequence: TGTGCCTGGAGACGTAGCGTGGGAGAGACCCAGTACTTC. This gives the protein CAWRRSVGETQYF.